Listed here are 9 T cell receptor beta chains from one sample, sequenced in a study of T cells in narcolepsy. Assay: immunoSEQ multiplex PCR; the TCRdb copy retains only in-frame clones and omits some. The sample comprises about 30,000 clones, around 82% of which are singletons, and approximately 1% rests with the top ten. The sequenced material came from CD45RA- memory CD4+ T cells from PBMCs. All receptors derive from a human donor with narcolepsy.

V usage is TRBV28 and J usage is TRBJ2-7, with TRBD2 matching over 10 bases. With V trimmed by 6 bases and J by 3 bases, 5 bases remained unmatched. Germline V gene data show CDR1 as MDHEN and CDR2 as SYDVKM. The CDR3 runs to 14 residues. CDR3 sequence (DNA): TGTGCCAGCAGAAATAGCGGGAGGAACTACGAGCAGTACTTC. Amino acids: CASRNSGRNYEQYF.

Notes on this clone: One end of the junction fails to match germline, which may point to a read error. The sample has other DNA sequences that encode this CDR3 too. V and J are TRBV28 and TRBJ1-1; perhaps TRBD1 as D (6 bases). This CDR3 is built from 13 residues. Germline V gene lookup returns CDR1 MDHEN and CDR2 SYDVKM. This CDR3 is CASSLLGAGEAFF. In DNA form, the CDR3 reads TGTGCCAGCAGTTTATTGGGGGCGGGTGAAGCCTTCTTT.

The chain uses TRBV4-1 and TRBJ2-2, with D maybe TRBD2 (5 bases). CDR3 length: 17 amino acids. The germline V gene has CDR1 MGHRA and CDR2 YSYEKL. V was shortened by 0 bases and J by 0 bases, with 11 bases between the two germline ends. The CDR3 coding sequence is TGCGCCAGCAGCCAAGAAGCGGAAGCGGCGAACACCGGGGAGCTGTTTTTT. It is translated as CASSQEAEAANTGELFF.

This rearrangement joins TRBV10-2 to TRBJ2-2, with TRBD1 matching over 10 bases. The CDR3 consists of 15 residues. Per germline, CDR1 WSHSY and CDR2 SAAADI. V shed 4 bases, J shed 4 bases, and the junction held 3 bases outside the gene matches. The CDR3 bases are TGCGCCAGCAGTGGGACAGGGGGGAGCACCGGGGAGCTGTTTTTT. It yields the protein CASSGTGGSTGELFF.

As for this clone: At one boundary the junction diverges from the germline segment, which might be a read error. The chain is built from TRBV6-5 and TRBJ1-1, with 8 bases matching TRBD1. The CDR3 is made up of 14 amino acids. Germline values: CDR1 MNHEY, CDR2 SVGAGI. This chain's CDR3 is CASSYSTWAGTGIF. In DNA form, the CDR3 reads TGTGCCAGCAGTTACTCGACATGGGCGGGGACAGGCATATTT.

This clone was detected only a few times. V is TRBV10-2 and J is TRBJ2-1; D not certain. Germline V gene lookup returns CDR1 WSHSY and CDR2 SAAADI. The CDR3 totals 11 residues. V was trimmed by 5 bases and J by 6 bases, leaving 5 bases between them. This CDR3 is CASSPSNEQFF. The CDR3 nucleotides are TGCGCCAGCAGTCCCAGCAATGAGCAGTTCTTC.

This clone was seen more than once but under ten times. This chain connects TRBV7-8 to TRBJ2-7; D gene unclear. CDR1 is SGHVS, CDR2 FQNEAQ, per germline. CDR3 length: 12 residues. V was trimmed by 2 bases and J by 0 bases, leaving 2 bases between them. The CDR3 nucleotides are TGTGCCAGCAGCTTAAACTCCTACGAGCAGTACTTC. Protein: CASSLNSYEQYF. The variable domain in full, completed from reference TRBV7-8 and TRBJ2-7, reads GAGVSQSPRYKVAKRGQDVALRCDPISGHVSLFWYQQALGQGPEFLTYFQNEAQLDKSGLPSDRFFAERPEGSVSTLKIQRTQQEDSAVYLCASSLNSYEQYFGPGTRLTVT.

The V call is TRBV19, the J call TRBJ2-2; no reliable D call. Per germline, CDR1 LNHDA and CDR2 SQIVND (reference sequence). The CDR3 runs to 14 residues. Trimming left V 3 bases short and J 4 bases short, with 9 bases between. CDR3 protein: CASSIRVGTGELFF. The CDR3 bases are TGTGCCAGTAGTATTCGGGTGGGCACCGGGGAGCTGTTTTTT.

V gene TRBV19 combines with J gene TRBJ2-1; D uncertain. The CDR3 runs 14 residues. V was clipped by 3 bases and J by 7 bases, with 13 bases between them. Germline V CDR1 and CDR2: LNHDA, SQIVND (reference sequence). This CDR3 reads CASSIRNYQNEQFF. The CDR3 DNA follows: TGTGCCAGTAGTATCCGAAACTACCAGAATGAGCAGTTCTTC. The full variable domain, with the rest looked up from reference TRBV19 and TRBJ2-1, is DGGITQSPKYLFRKEGQNVTLSCEQNLNHDAMYWYRQDPGQGLRLIYYSQIVNDFQKGDIAEGYSVSREKKESFPLTVTSAQKNPTAFYLCASSIRNYQNEQFFGPGTRLTVL.